This T cell receptor beta chain was retrieved from a study of OX40 agonist ivuxolimab in advanced cancers. Findings of the study overall: There was clonal expansion of CD4+ and CD8+ blood T cells by week 6 at 0.1 to 3.0 mg/kg.

Anyone with autoimmune disease history or systemic immunosuppression was excluded. Samples were taken at baseline and on day 1 of cycles 4 and 7. Germline V gene data show CDR1 as ENHRY and CDR2 as SYGVKD. CDR3 length: 13 residues. Trimming shortened V by 6 bases and J by 4 bases, and 10 bases separated the two germline ends. Sequencing used immunoSEQ multiplex PCR; TCRdb keeps in-frame clones, though not all of them. The sample has tens of thousands of clones; about nine tenths are singletons. To note about this clone: Its specificity is unknown.

The TCR was taken from an adult with an advanced solid tumor such as melanoma, head and neck, liver or kidney cancer. The material was CD4+ or CD8+ T cells sorted from blood, obtained in a trial of the OX40 agonist ivuxolimab. This chain uses TRBV10-3 with TRBJ1-5; D not certain. For the CDR3, the DNA is TGTGCCATCAGCCAGGAAAATAATCAGCCCCAGCATTTT. Translation: CAISQENNQPQHF.